One sample yielded the 5 T cell receptor beta chains listed below, sequenced in a study of blood T cell repertoires in COVID-19. The data were produced by immunoSEQ multiplex PCR, yet TCRdb's version contains in-frame clones alone and is incomplete. The sample gives some 400,000 clones, roughly 90% of which show up once; 6.5% is in the top ten. The sample consisted of peripheral blood. The origin of the receptors is a man between 18 and 35 years old with active or convalescent COVID-19.

This chain links TRBV4-1 with TRBJ2-2; the D gene is possibly TRBD2 (6 bases). V was shortened by 3 bases and J by 6 bases, with 11 bases between the two germline ends. This CDR3 is 14 amino acids long. Germline V gene data show CDR1 as MGHRA and CDR2 as YSYEKL. The CDR3 sequence: CASSQEPGAGELFF. The CDR3, as DNA: TGCGCCAGCAGCCAGGAACCGGGGGCCGGGGAGCTGTTTTTT.

The chain links TRBV10-2 to TRBJ2-7; possibly TRBD2 for D (6 bases). V was trimmed by 6 bases and J by 0 bases, leaving 21 bases between them. In germline, CDR1 is WSHSY, CDR2 SAAADI. This CDR3 spans 17 amino acids. In DNA form, the CDR3 reads TGCGCCAGCAGCTTAGGACGCGAGGCGGGGTACTCCTACGAGCAGTACTTC. Its protein product is CASSLGREAGYSYEQYF.

The rearrangement links TRBV19 to TRBJ2-5; TRBD1 is a possible D gene (6 bases). The germline CDR1 and CDR2 sequences are LNHDA and SQIVND (reference sequence). Trimming shortened V by 4 bases and J by 4 bases, and 16 bases separated the two germline ends. The CDR3 sequence is 15 residues long. In DNA, the CDR3 is TGTGCCAGTAGTACTGTGGACAGCTGGAGAGAGACCCAGTACTTC. This translates into CASSTVDSWRETQYF.

CDR3 DNA: TGTGCCAGCAGAAAGGGGGCATATCAGCCCCAGCATTTT. This encodes CASRKGAYQPQHF. V gene TRBV28 combines with J gene TRBJ1-5; 7 nucleotides agree with TRBD1. Germline assignment: CDR1 MDHEN and CDR2 SYDVKM. The CDR3 contains 13 residues. J lost 5 bases, V lost 6 bases, and 4 bases had no gene match.

The chain recombines TRBV28 with TRBJ2-1; 10 nucleotides match TRBD2. The CDR3 runs 16 residues. The germline CDR1 and CDR2 sequences are MDHEN and SYDVKM. After removal of 4 bases from V and 6 bases from J, the junction contained 9 bases not matched to a gene. This CDR3 reads CASSSSRAGGRNEQFF. The CDR3 DNA reads TGTGCCAGCAGTTCCTCCCGAGCGGGAGGGCGCAATGAGCAGTTCTTC.